This is a list of T cell receptor beta chains from one sample in a study of graft-versus-host responses after intestinal transplantation. These receptors' antigens are unknown. Only in-frame clones appear in the TCRdb table, and some are missing; sequencing was by immunoSEQ multiplex PCR. The sample holds tens of thousands of clones, about 94% seen once. The sample was unstimulated CD4+ T cells sorted from spleen or lymph node cells, taken before transplant. The receptors stem from a human donor who was the organ donor for an intestinal transplant. The CDR3 runs from the conserved cysteine through the conserved F or W.

>TRBV12-5
CASGLVRILQGSNTEAFF
>TRBV7-3
CASSLGGRGTDTQYF
>TRBV25-1
CASSRSYGYTF
>TRBV13
CASSPIPQGHTQYF
>TRBV28
CASSLLGTDTQYF
>TRBV19
CAVQSLNTEAFF
>TRBV5-1
CASSLVGGPSYGYTF
>TRBV6-1
CASRDGSTDTQYF
>TRBV7-2
CASSFKGFGRGHDGELFF
>TRBV15
CATSRGDRGIGEQYF
>TRBV9
CASSVLSSSYNEQFF
>TRBV9
CASSVALPGSGNTIYF
>TRBV2
CASSGGYEQYF
>TRBV4-1
CASSQVLIRGRSEQYF
>TRBV6-6
CASSSRLSSGNTIYF
>TRBV2
CASSDRQARSNSPLHF
>TRBV20-1
CSAVGQGAHTF
>TRBV5-7
CASSYFPVQETQYF
>TRBV11-2
CASSSYQGPGGYTF
>TRBV11-2
CASSLLSNDSPLHF
>TRBV10-3
CAIRGVSDNQPQHF
>TRBV6-6
CASSYLAGGSYEQYF
>TRBV19
CASSIVGQTINSPLHF
>TRBV7-3
CASSLRPNTEAFF
>TRBV5-1
CASSLDQAGELFF
>TRBV5-1
CASSPRLAGGLPETQYF